This record looks at one T cell receptor beta chain sequence and its context. Antigen specificity is unknown. This record comes from a study of PD-1 blockade in classical Hodgkin lymphoma. Time point reported: cycle 4 day 1 (C4D1), after 6 weeks of nivolumab. Relapse after autologous stem cell transplantation occurred in every patient, and brentuximab vedotin exposure varied. Losses at the gene ends were 0 bases for V and 7 bases for J; bases not matched to a gene: 5. This CDR3 has 15 residues. Germline V gene sequence: CDR1 GTSNPN, CDR2 SVGIG (reference sequence). The method was immunoSEQ multiplex PCR; TCRdb's version includes in-frame clones alone and lacks a portion of them. The sample contains approximately 6,700 clones, 65% to 90% of which appear only once. Findings of the study overall: While CD8+ TCR diversity did not rise significantly by C4D1, CD4+ TCR diversity did. Sources of repertoire differences remain undefined, possibly disease activity or prior therapy. A reduction in baseline TCR diversity was reportedly seen in newly diagnosed patients relative to healthy donors.

This TCR was sampled from a human donor with classical Hodgkin lymphoma. The chain couples TRBV30 to TRBJ1-6, with 8 bases aligning to TRBD1. Sequenced here: peripheral blood mononuclear cells (PBMCs), sampled before the fourth cycle of nivolumab. The CDR3 DNA sequence: TGTGCCTGGAGTGTTGGGGACAGGACCAATTCACCCCTCCACTTT. Protein sequence: CAWSVGDRTNSPLHF.